Shown below are 22 T cell receptor beta chains from a single sample sequenced in a study of cytomegalovirus exposure and HLA in healthy donors. Both 60 Vbeta primers and 13 Jbeta primers went into the PCR. Libraries were prepared by immunoSEQ multiplex PCR; TCRdb keeps only in-frame clonotypes and omits some of them. The sample has 150,000 or so clones, roughly 84% seen once. Sequenced: PBMCs. These receptors were collected from a man younger than 35 in good health and CMV-seronegative.

CDR3 sequence: CASSLSERLSTDTQYF. DNA of the CDR3: TGTGCCAGCAGTTTATCTGAGCGACTCAGCACAGATACGCAGTATTTT. The chain couples TRBV28 to TRBJ2-3; D not resolved. CDR1 and CDR2 (germline): MDHEN, SYDVKM. V lost 1 base to trimming and J lost 0 bases, with 11 bases between them. CDR3 size: 16 residues.

The chain has TRBV4-2 and TRBJ2-7; D remains ambiguous. Germline V CDR1 and CDR2: LGHNA, YNFKEQ. CDR3 length: 14 amino acids. With 1 base removed from V and 3 bases from J, the gap between germline ends came to 10 bases. The CDR3 sequence is CASSQASANYEQYF. CDR3 in DNA: TGTGCCAGCAGCCAAGCCAGCGCTAACTACGAGCAGTACTTC.

This chain uses TRBV6-5 with TRBJ2-7; D not certain. Between the trimmed V and J ends, which lost 4 bases and 2 bases, there was a span of 6 bases. The CDR3 sequence is 12 residues long. Germline V gene sequence: CDR1 MNHEY, CDR2 SVGAGI. CDR3 DNA: TGTGCCAGCAGTTCCCCTCCCTACGAGCAGTACTTC. This sequence encodes CASSSPPYEQYF.

This clone was found a few times. This CDR3 is CASSQASRETQYF. The CDR3 DNA sequence: TGCGCCAGCAGCCAAGCGTCTCGGGAGACCCAGTACTTC. This chain connects TRBV4-1 to TRBJ2-5; D gene unclear. V gave up 1 base and J gave up 5 bases, with 8 bases separating them. Germline CDR1 is MGHRA and CDR2 is YSYEKL. The CDR3 is 13 residues long.

This chain uses TRBV19 with TRBJ2-3, with D possibly matching TRBD1 (6 bases). Germline CDR1 LNHDA, CDR2 SQIVND (reference sequence). The CDR3 is 16 residues long. The V and J ends lost 1 base and 2 bases respectively, with 13 bases between them. Here the CDR3 DNA reads TGTGCCAGTAGTATAGGAGGCAGGGGAGTCACAGATACGCAGTATTTT. Its translation: CASSIGGRGVTDTQYF.

This chain joins TRBV29-1 and TRBJ1-1; D is unresolved. This CDR3 contains 12 residues. The V end was cut by 4 bases, the J end by 2 bases, with 8 bases between. The germline V gene encodes CDR1 SQVTM and CDR2 ANQGSEA. CDR3 sequence: CSVVKANTEAFF. The DNA of the CDR3 is TGCAGCGTTGTTAAAGCCAACACTGAAGCTTTCTTT.

Remarks on this clone: At the DNA level, this CDR3 is encoded by other sequences in the same sample as well. The rearrangement links TRBV5-1 to TRBJ2-1; 7 bases line up with TRBD2. Per germline, CDR1 SGHRS and CDR2 YFSETQ. The CDR3 has 15 residues. Losses at the gene ends were 0 bases for V and 3 bases for J; bases not matched to a gene: 3. CDR3 DNA sequence: TGCGCCAGCAGCTTGGCCGGCGGGGGCTACAATGAGCAGTTCTTC. This translates into CASSLAGGGYNEQFF.

V usage is TRBV27 and J usage is TRBJ2-1; no definite D call. CDR1 is MNHEY, CDR2 SMNVEV, per germline (reference sequence). The CDR3 consists of 12 residues. The germline V and J ends were trimmed by 5 bases and 13 bases, with 15 bases remaining between them. Written as DNA, the CDR3 is TGTGCCAGCAGTCGCCCTGGCAGAAGTCAGTTCTTC. Translated: CASSRPGRSQFF.

The chain couples TRBV28 to TRBJ1-2; a weak D match, TRBD1 (5 bases). In germline, CDR1 is MDHEN, CDR2 SYDVKM. The V end lost 2 bases, the J end lost 4 bases, and 8 bases lay between the germline ends. The CDR3 runs 13 residues. For the CDR3, the DNA is TGTGCCAGCAGTTTAAAGGGACTCTATGGCTACACCTTC. Protein sequence: CASSLKGLYGYTF.

The rearrangement links TRBV6-6 to TRBJ1-5, with D maybe TRBD1 (6 bases). Trimming pared 6 bases from V and 2 bases from J, leaving 14 bases between. This CDR3 is built from 15 residues. Germline loops: CDR1 MNHNY, CDR2 SVGAGI (reference sequence). The CDR3 coding sequence is TGTGCCAGCAGGATCACAGGGTTTGGCAATCAGCCCCAGCATTTT. Translated, it gives CASRITGFGNQPQHF.

V gene TRBV5-4 combines with J gene TRBJ1-1, with a possible D match to TRBD1 (5 bases). The CDR3 loop spans 10 amino acids. Germline CDR1 SGHNT, CDR2 YYREEE (reference sequence). Trimming cost V 9 bases and J 7 bases, with 10 bases left between them. CDR3 DNA sequence: TGTGCCATCGGGGGAAGTGAAGCTTTCTTT. Protein sequence: CAIGGSEAFF.

The V gene is TRBV9, the J gene TRBJ1-2, with D perhaps matching TRBD1 (6 bases). This CDR3 contains 17 residues. V dropped 4 bases and J dropped 3 bases, with 22 bases sitting between them. Germline V gene data show CDR1 as SGDLS and CDR2 as YYNGEE. Here the CDR3 DNA reads TGTGCCAGCAGCAGGGGGTTGGGGCAGCTTGGGCACTATGGCTACACCTTC. It yields the protein CASSRGLGQLGHYGYTF.

The rearrangement links TRBV5-1 to TRBJ1-5; D is unclear. Germline V lookup: CDR1 SGHRS, CDR2 YFSETQ. V was pared by 0 bases and J by 0 bases, with 10 bases between. CDR3 length equals 16 residues. CDR3 sequence reads: CASSLVGRHSNQPQHF. In nucleotides, the CDR3 is TGCGCCAGCAGCTTGGTGGGCCGGCATAGCAATCAGCCCCAGCATTTT.

This clone was observed once. The genes are TRBV18 and TRBJ1-2, with TRBD1 matching 7 bases. Germline V gene data show CDR1 as KGHSH and CDR2 as LQKENI. The CDR3 sequence is 14 residues long. J was trimmed by 1 base and V by 2 bases; bases with no gene match: 1. CDR3 protein: CASSPGDSNYGYTF. The CDR3, as DNA: TGTGCCAGCTCACCAGGGGACAGTAACTATGGCTACACCTTC.

The rearrangement uses TRBV27 and TRBJ1-1; D gene uncertain. The CDR3 runs to 15 residues. V was cut by 7 bases and J by 1 base, with 16 bases left in between. Germline CDR1 reads MNHEY; CDR2 reads SMNVEV (reference sequence). CDR3 sequence reads: CASTPSPVGNTEAFF. For the CDR3, the DNA is TGTGCCAGCACCCCTAGCCCGGTGGGGAACACTGAAGCTTTCTTT.

The chain is built from TRBV4-2 and TRBJ2-3; 7 bases are a match to TRBD1. This CDR3 comprises 15 residues. The ends lost 1 base at V and 3 bases at J; junction bases unmatched: 4. Germline V CDR1 and CDR2: LGHNA, YNFKEQ. The CDR3 nucleotides are TGTGCCAGCAGCCAAGGCGGCAGGGGGACAGATACGCAGTATTTT. Translated, it gives CASSQGGRGTDTQYF.

The chain joins TRBV30 to TRBJ1-1; D is ambiguous. The CDR3 spans 13 residues. Trimming took off 3 bases at V and 3 bases at J, with 11 bases between the two ends. Germline CDR1 GTSNPN, CDR2 SVGIG (reference sequence). CDR3 nucleotide sequence: TGTGCCTGGAGACCCAGGTGGGACACTGAAGCTTTCTTT. Encoded protein: CAWRPRWDTEAFF.

This rearrangement joins TRBV7-9 to TRBJ2-5; D remains unclear. The germline gives CDR1 SEHNR, CDR2 FQNEAQ (reference sequence). The V end was cut by 5 bases, the J end by 5 bases, with 15 bases between. This CDR3 is built from 14 residues. The CDR3 region has the DNA TGTGCCAGCAGCCCGCAGGCTATCTTGGAGACCCAGTACTTC. Amino acid sequence: CASSPQAILETQYF. Looking up the rest from reference TRBV7-9 and TRBJ2-5 gives the full variable domain: DTGVSQNPRHKITKRGQNVTFRCDPISEHNRLYWYRQTLGQGPEFLTYFQNEAQLEKSRLLSDRFSAERPKGSFSTLEIQRTEQGDSAMYLCASSPQAILETQYFGPGTRLLVL.

The V call is TRBV28, the J call TRBJ2-7; TRBD1 is a possible D gene (5 bases). Germline V gene sequence: CDR1 MDHEN, CDR2 SYDVKM. Between the trimmed V and J ends, which lost 4 bases and 5 bases, there was a span of 12 bases. The CDR3 is 13 amino acids. The CDR3 DNA reads TGTGCCAGCAGTTGGGGCAGGGTTGACGAGCAGTACTTC. This gives the protein CASSWGRVDEQYF.

The gene calls are TRBV2 and TRBJ1-2; weak D call: TRBD1 (5 bases). The ends were cut back, 1 base at V and 4 bases at J, with 7 bases in the middle. CDR1 SNHLY and CDR2 FYNNEI come from the germline V gene. The CDR3 spans 13 residues. The CDR3, as DNA: TGTGCCAGCAGTGAAGGCGGGACCTATGGCTACACCTTC. It is translated as CASSEGGTYGYTF. Filled out from reference TRBV2 and TRBJ1-2, the complete variable domain reads EPEVTQTPSHQVTQMGQEVILRCVPISNHLYFYWYRQILGQKVEFLVSFYNNEISEKSEIFDDQFSVERPDGSNFTLKIRSTKLEDSAMYFCASSEGGTYGYTFGSGTRLTVV.

CDR3 DNA sequence: TGTGCCAGTAGTGCACAGAACATCTACGAGCAGTACTTC. This encodes CASSAQNIYEQYF. The chain couples TRBV19 to TRBJ2-7; D gene uncertain. Germline CDR1 is LNHDA and CDR2 is SQIVND (reference sequence). This CDR3 contains 13 residues. V lost 5 bases and J lost 3, with 11 bases in between.

The chain is built from TRBV5-4 and TRBJ1-1; 12 bases agree with TRBD1. V gave up 6 bases and J gave up 3 bases; unmatched junction bases: 15. Germline assignment: CDR1 SGHNT and CDR2 YYREEE (reference sequence). The CDR3 has 18 amino acids. The CDR3 bases are TGTGCCAGCAATGAACAACCGGGACAGGGGGCGCGGGACACTGAAGCTTTCTTT. This encodes CASNEQPGQGARDTEAFF.